These 18 T cell receptor beta chains share one sample of origin, sequenced in a study of monozygotic twins with inflammatory bowel disease. TCRdb re-called the 5' RACE reads, yielding one record per CDR3 amino acid sequence without DNA. The specimen's table records over 150,000 distinct CDR3 sequences. Sequenced: blood. These receptors all stem from a human donor with ulcerative colitis or Crohn's disease, or a healthy co-twin of an affected twin (not recorded which).

The chain employs TRBV4-1 and TRBJ1-1; TCRdb names TRBD1, which stays unverified in the absence of DNA. Germline CDR1 MGHRA, CDR2 YSYEKL. The CDR3 runs 16 residues. The CDR3 is CASSHPRGNRGTEAFF.

The V and J genes are TRBV7-2 and TRBJ1-6; TCRdb calls TRBD1, which cannot be checked without DNA. CDR1 SGHTA and CDR2 FQGNSA come from the germline V gene. The CDR3 runs 13 residues. CDR3 sequence reads: CASSLVRDSPLHF.

The CDR3 sequence is CASSQVRDRRDTQYF. The gene calls are TRBV3-1 and TRBJ2-3; TCRdb gives TRBD1 as the D gene, but with no DNA this cannot be confirmed. The germline V gene has CDR1 LGHDT and CDR2 YNNKEL (reference sequence). This CDR3 region has 15 residues.

The chain is built from TRBV9 and TRBJ2-1. The CDR3 loop spans 15 amino acids. The germline gives CDR1 SGDLS, CDR2 YYNGEE. CDR3 amino acids: CASSGTSGAGAEQFF.

This chain connects TRBV2 to TRBJ2-6. This CDR3 is built from 16 residues. Germline CDR1 is SNHLY and CDR2 is FYNNEI. The CDR3 sequence is CASSVDGTSGANVLTF.

V gene TRBV4-3 combines with J gene TRBJ2-1; the TCRdb call, TRBD2, lacks DNA for checking. Germline CDR1 is LGHNA and CDR2 is YSLEER. The CDR3 length is 17 residues. CDR3 amino acids: CASSQAPSSGRASEQFF.

J is TRBJ1-1 and V is TRBV7-2; TCRdb gives TRBD1 as the D gene, but with no DNA this cannot be confirmed. This CDR3 is 14 amino acids long. From germline, CDR1 is SGHTA and CDR2 FQGNSA. CDR3 sequence reads: CASSHRDGSTEAFF.

The rearrangement uses TRBV5-4 and TRBJ2-3; TCRdb lists TRBD2, though no DNA is available to test this call. The germline V gene encodes CDR1 SGHNT and CDR2 YYREEE (reference sequence). The CDR3 is 15 amino acids. The CDR3 loop is CASRSAGGALDTQYF.

V is TRBV28 and J is TRBJ2-7. CDR3 size: 11 residues. CDR1 is MDHEN and CDR2 is SYDVKM in the germline V gene. This CDR3 is CASSLRAGQYF.

This sequence joins TRBV28 and TRBJ2-7; TCRdb's D call, TRBD2, is unchecked because there is no DNA. Germline V gene sequence: CDR1 MDHEN, CDR2 SYDVKM. The length of the CDR3 is 15 residues. CDR3 region: CASSLFVAGKNEQYF.

This chain joins TRBV7-9 and TRBJ2-1; TCRdb designates TRBD2, a call that cannot be tested without DNA. This CDR3 comprises 15 residues. Germline lookup yields CDR1 SEHNR and CDR2 FQNEAQ (reference sequence). Here the CDR3 reads CASSQGLAGVREQFF. Based on the CDR3 plus reference TRBV7-9 and TRBJ2-1, the full variable domain is DTGVSQNPRHKITKRGQNVTFRCDPISEHNRLYWYRQTLGQGPEFLTYFQNEAQLEKSRLLSDRFSAERPKGSFSTLEIQRTEQGDSAMYLCASSQGLAGVREQFFGPGTRLTVL.

The V call is TRBV19, the J call TRBJ2-5; the D gene TCRdb calls, TRBD1, cannot be checked with no DNA. This CDR3 spans 15 amino acids. CDR1 is LNHDA, CDR2 SQIVND, per germline (reference sequence). Here the CDR3 reads CASSRSRDGQETQYF.

This chain connects TRBV29-1 to TRBJ2-2. CDR1 is SQVTM and CDR2 is ANQGSEA in the germline V gene. The length of the CDR3 is 13 residues. This CDR3 is CSVEVDRTGELFF.

This chain's CDR3 is CATSEGGPDTQYF. The rearrangement uses TRBV15 and TRBJ2-3; TCRdb reports TRBD1, a call that lacks DNA to check it against. Per the germline V gene, CDR1 is LNHNV and CDR2 is YYDKDF (reference sequence). The CDR3 has 13 amino acids. The full variable domain, rest sourced from reference TRBV15 and TRBJ2-3, is DAMVIQNPRYQVTQFGKPVTLSCSQTLNHNVMYWYQQKSSQAPKLLFHYYDKDFNNEADTPDNFQSRRPNTSFCFLDIRSPGLGDTAMYLCATSEGGPDTQYFGPGTRLTVL.

The chain links TRBV7-3 to TRBJ1-6; the TCRdb call, TRBD1, lacks DNA for checking. The CDR3 sequence is 14 residues long. From germline, CDR1 is SGHTA and CDR2 FQGTGA. The CDR3 spells CASSALDRNSPLHF.

The chain is built from TRBV4-1 and TRBJ2-7; TCRdb proposes TRBD1, but this gene call is untestable without DNA. Germline CDR1 reads MGHRA; CDR2 reads YSYEKL. The CDR3 totals 16 residues. CDR3 in amino acids: CASSRLPMDPWGEQYF.

The V gene is TRBV5-1, the J gene TRBJ2-1; without DNA, the TCRdb call of TRBD2 cannot be checked. CDR3 length: 17 residues. CDR1 is SGHRS, CDR2 YFSETQ, per germline. CDR3 sequence reads: CASRPSLAALNYNEQFF.

The rearrangement joins TRBV7-9 to TRBJ2-7. CDR1 SEHNR and CDR2 FQNEAQ come from the germline V gene (reference sequence). The CDR3 has 14 residues. CDR3 sequence reads: CASSFGGSAYEQYF.